This is a list of T cell receptor beta chains from one sample in a study of blood T cells in healthy people across ages. TCRdb re-called the 5' RACE reads through MiXCR, storing one row per CDR3 protein. The sample shows 1.6 million or so distinct CDR3 sequences, about 32% of them seen only once. Specimen: blood. These receptors were obtained from a woman aged 25-40 years in good health. CDR3s include the opening cysteine and the closing phenylalanine or tryptophan. Each record gives: clone size, D gene, V gene, J gene, CDR3 protein, CDR3 DNA. D genes are given only for firm matches. For some rows the clone size is stated as once, few or many, or as a class when expanded; others skip it.

few	TRBD2	TRBV5-4	TRBJ2-1	CASSLGGTSHNEQFF	TGTGCCAGCAGCTTGGGGGGGACTAGTCACAATGAGCAGTTCTTC
few	NA	TRBV6-1	TRBJ1-5	CASSDSGRSNQPQHF	TGTGCCAGCAGTGATTCTGGGCGGAGCAATCAGCCCCAGCATTTT
few	NA	TRBV27	TRBJ2-7	CASSLGSRGYREQYF	TGTGCCAGCAGTTTAGGCAGTAGAGGCTACCGCGAGCAGTACTTC
NA	TRBD1	TRBV5-1	TRBJ2-7	CASKPQGQLGYEQYF	TGCGCCAGCAAACCACAGGGGCAGTTGGGCTACGAGCAGTACTTC
NA	TRBD2	TRBV4-1	TRBJ2-1	CASGQEGSSGVYNEQFF	TGCGCCAGCGGCCAAGAGGGGTCTAGCGGGGTCTACAATGAGCAGTTCTTC
NA	NA	TRBV30	TRBJ1-2	CAWNPTENYGYTF	TGTGCCTGGAACCCGACGGAGAACTATGGCTACACCTTC
few	NA	TRBV7-9	TRBJ1-4	CASSHMDLLGGEKLFF	TGTGCCAGCAGCCACATGGACCTATTGGGAGGTGAAAAACTGTTTTTT
NA	NA	TRBV11-2	TRBJ2-2	CASRHLRVGTGELFF	TGTGCCAGCAGACATTTGCGGGTTGGCACCGGGGAGCTGTTTTTT
once	NA	TRBV6-6	TRBJ2-7	CASSPGGRSAYEQYF	TGTGCCAGCAGCCCCGGGGGGCGCAGCGCCTACGAGCAGTACTTC
NA	TRBD2	TRBV6-1	TRBJ2-1	CAISAGTSGRNNEQFF	TGTGCCATCTCGGCCGGGACTAGCGGGAGAAACAATGAGCAGTTCTTC